This TCR beta chain emerged from a study of T cells in Graves' hyperthyroidism and ophthalmopathy. Patients were aged 18 to 65, had disease duration under 2 months, and had newly diagnosed hyperthyroidism. Any symptoms of ophthalmopathy came after the first hyperthyroidism diagnosis, from which the blood sample dates. A roughly 9.1 ml volume of fresh peripheral blood provided the PBMCs. Trimming took 3 bases from V and 4 from J, leaving 16 bases between them. Germline-derived CDR1 and CDR2 are SNHLY and FYNNEI. The CDR3 has 16 residues. Amplification yielded TCR beta CDR3 regions, with RNA transcripts as the source. HTBI primers were employed in a first-round RT-PCR of the TCR CDR3. TCRdb reprocessed the multiplex PCR reads via MiXCR and lists one record per CDR3 protein. The sample carries approximately 620,000 distinct CDR3 sequences, approximately 13% recorded once. The table lists this clonotype with many counts.

Sequenced material: blood. The sequence derives from a woman aged 30 to 39 with Graves' hyperthyroidism that later progressed to Graves' ophthalmopathy. V is TRBV2 and J is TRBJ1-3; weak D call: TRBD1 (6 bases). CDR3 nucleotide sequence: TGTGCCAGCAGTGACTCCGACAGGTCTCCGGGAAACACCATATATTTT. Protein: CASSDSDRSPGNTIYF.